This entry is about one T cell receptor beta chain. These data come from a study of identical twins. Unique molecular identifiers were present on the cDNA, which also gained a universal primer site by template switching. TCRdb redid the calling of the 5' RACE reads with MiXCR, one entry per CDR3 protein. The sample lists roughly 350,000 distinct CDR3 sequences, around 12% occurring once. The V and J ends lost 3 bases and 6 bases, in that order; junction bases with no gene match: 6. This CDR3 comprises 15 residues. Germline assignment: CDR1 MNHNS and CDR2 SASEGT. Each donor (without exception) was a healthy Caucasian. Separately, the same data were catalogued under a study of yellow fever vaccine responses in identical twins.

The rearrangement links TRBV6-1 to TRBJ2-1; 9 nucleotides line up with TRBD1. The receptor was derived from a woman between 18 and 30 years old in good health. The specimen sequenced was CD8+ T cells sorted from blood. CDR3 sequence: CASSDRDRVTNEQFF. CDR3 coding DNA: TGTGCCAGCAGTGACCGGGACAGGGTGACCAATGAGCAGTTCTTC.